The T cell receptor beta chain described here comes from a study of blood T cell repertoires in COVID-19. Overall study: The United States, Italy and Spain supplied acute and convalescent COVID-19 samples. PBMCs, B-cell-depleted T cells, or T cells were the source of the cDNA or gDNA that made up the material.

V lost 3 bases, J lost 1 base, and 6 bases stayed unmatched. CDR3 length: 19 amino acids. The germline V gene has CDR1 SGHNT and CDR2 YYREEE (reference sequence). The authors' processing: Estimated nucleated cell counts came from reference gene primer amplification. Here immunoSEQ multiplex PCR was the method, and the copy in TCRdb shows in-frame clones only, minus some. That table gives V, J and clone size, and the DNA gave D and trimming. The profile shows some 140,000 clones, roughly 85% of them singletons. The rearrangement joins TRBV5-4 to TRBJ2-2, with 16 bases identical to TRBD2. Input material: peripheral blood. The clonotype comes from a human donor in a cohort sampled during active COVID-19. This CDR3 is CASSSKGLAGGQNTGELFF. Written as DNA, the CDR3 is TGTGCCAGCAGCTCTAAGGGACTAGCGGGGGGGCAGAACACCGGGGAGCTGTTTTTT.